This T cell receptor (beta chain) was documented in a study of PD-1 blockade in classical Hodgkin lymphoma. Only in-frame clones appear in the TCRdb table, and some are missing; sequencing was by immunoSEQ multiplex PCR. There are 20,000 to 25,000 clones in the sample; approximately 80% occur only once, and roughly a fifth lies in the top ten. This CDR3 spans 13 amino acids. The germline gives CDR1 SGDLS, CDR2 YYNGEE. V lost 2 bases, J lost 4 bases, and 2 bases stayed unmatched. Every patient was affected by relapse after autologous stem cell transplantation, while exposure to brentuximab vedotin was not uniform.

The TCR comes from a human donor with classical Hodgkin lymphoma. The specimen comprised peripheral blood mononuclear cells (PBMCs), sampled before the second cycle of nivolumab. V is TRBV9 and J is TRBJ1-2, with 7 positions matching TRBD1. The CDR3 loop is CASSVDRPYGYTF. CDR3 nucleotides: TGTGCCAGCAGCGTGGACAGGCCCTATGGCTACACCTTC.